The rows below give T cell receptor beta chains drawn from one sample of a study of patients with pleural tuberculosis. MiXCR was run by TCRdb on the reads, yielding one entry per CDR3 protein. The top ten clones hold roughly 16% of a sample with under 55,000 distinct CDR3 sequences, around 7% of them seen once. These receptors came from a human donor with pleural tuberculosis. Each CDR3 is given with its conserved first and last residue. A D gene is named only where the DNA matches it firmly. Expanded clones get a size class; other rows say once, few or many, or leave the size out.

j_call,d_call,clone_size,v_call,cdr3_aa,cdr3_nt
TRBJ2-1,TRBD1,many,TRBV2,CASSETGTVSYNEQFF,TGTGCCAGCAGTGAAACCGGGACAGTATCCTACAATGAGCAGTTCTTC
TRBJ1-2,-,many,TRBV27,CASSSPQGGYTF,TGTGCCAGCAGTTCTCCGCAGGGTGGCTACACCTTC
TRBJ1-1,-,many,TRBV11-2,CASSLGPEAFF,TGTGCCAGCAGCTTAGGTCCTGAAGCTTTCTTT
TRBJ2-1,TRBD1,many,TRBV10-3,CARDTGEYYNEQFF,TGTGCCCGAGACACAGGGGAGTACTACAATGAGCAGTTCTTC
TRBJ2-3,-,many,TRBV6-1,CASSPASDPDTQYF,TGTGCCAGCAGCCCCGCGTCAGACCCAGATACGCAGTATTTT
TRBJ1-2,TRBD1,many,TRBV11-1,CASSDQGAYGYTF,TGTGCCAGCAGTGATCAGGGGGCCTATGGCTACACCTTC
TRBJ2-1,TRBD2,many,TRBV7-2,CASSLAFSGYEQFF,TGTGCCAGCAGCTTAGCCTTTAGCGGGTATGAGCAGTTCTTC
TRBJ2-3,TRBD2,many,TRBV2,CAIGLAGSTDTQYF,TGTGCCATAGGACTAGCGGGGAGCACAGATACGCAGTATTTT
TRBJ2-3,TRBD1,-,TRBV6-1,CASRSGTGTDTQYF,TGTGCCAGCAGATCCGGGACAGGCACAGATACGCAGTATTTT
TRBJ2-3,TRBD2,few,TRBV9,CASSTSGRIDTQYF,TGTGCCAGCAGTACTAGCGGGAGAATAGATACGCAGTATTTT